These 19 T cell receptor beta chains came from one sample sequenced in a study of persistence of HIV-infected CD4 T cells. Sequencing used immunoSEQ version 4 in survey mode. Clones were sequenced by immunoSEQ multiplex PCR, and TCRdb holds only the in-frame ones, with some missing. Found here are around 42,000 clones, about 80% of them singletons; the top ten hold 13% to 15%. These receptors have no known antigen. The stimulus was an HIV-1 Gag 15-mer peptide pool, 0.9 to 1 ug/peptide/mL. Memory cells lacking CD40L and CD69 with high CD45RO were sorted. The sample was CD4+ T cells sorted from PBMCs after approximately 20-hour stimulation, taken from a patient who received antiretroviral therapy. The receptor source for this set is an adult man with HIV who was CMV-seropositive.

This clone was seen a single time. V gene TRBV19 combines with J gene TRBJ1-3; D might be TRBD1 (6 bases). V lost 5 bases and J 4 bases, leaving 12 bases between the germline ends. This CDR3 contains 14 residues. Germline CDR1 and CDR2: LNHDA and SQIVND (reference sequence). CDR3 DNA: TGTGCCAGTAGTCAGGGGACATCCGGAAACACCATATATTTT. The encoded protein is CASSQGTSGNTIYF.

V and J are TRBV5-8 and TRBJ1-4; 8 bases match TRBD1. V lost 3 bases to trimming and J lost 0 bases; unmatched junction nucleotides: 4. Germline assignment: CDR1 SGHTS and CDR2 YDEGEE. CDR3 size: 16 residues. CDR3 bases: TGTGCCAGCAGCTCCGGACAGGGATCAACTAATGAAAAACTGTTTTTT. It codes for CASSSGQGSTNEKLFF.

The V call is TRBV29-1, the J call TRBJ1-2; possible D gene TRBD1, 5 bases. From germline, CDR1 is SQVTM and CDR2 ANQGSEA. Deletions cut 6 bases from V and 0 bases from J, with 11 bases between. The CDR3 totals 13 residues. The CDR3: CSVIPQANYGYTF. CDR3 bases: TGCAGCGTGATCCCACAGGCTAACTATGGCTACACCTTC.

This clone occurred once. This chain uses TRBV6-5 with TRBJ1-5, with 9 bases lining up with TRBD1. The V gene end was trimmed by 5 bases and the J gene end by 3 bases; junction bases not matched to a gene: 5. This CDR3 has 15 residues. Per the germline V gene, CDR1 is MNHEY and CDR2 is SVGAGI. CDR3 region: CASSPGTGNNQPQHF. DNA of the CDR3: TGTGCCAGCAGTCCCGGGACAGGGAACAATCAGCCCCAGCATTTT.

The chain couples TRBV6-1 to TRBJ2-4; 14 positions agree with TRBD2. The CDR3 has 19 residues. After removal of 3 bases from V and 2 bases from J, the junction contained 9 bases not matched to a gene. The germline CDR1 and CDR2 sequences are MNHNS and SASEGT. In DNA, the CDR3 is TGTGCCAGCAGTGATCGGACTAGCGGGGGGCGTAGGACCAAAAACATTCAGTACTTC. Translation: CASSDRTSGGRRTKNIQYF.

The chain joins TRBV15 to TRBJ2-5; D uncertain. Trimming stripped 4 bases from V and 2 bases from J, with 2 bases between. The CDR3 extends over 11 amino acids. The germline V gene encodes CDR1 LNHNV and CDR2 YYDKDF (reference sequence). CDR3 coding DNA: TGTGCCACCAGCAAACAAGAGACCCAGTACTTC. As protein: CATSKQETQYF.

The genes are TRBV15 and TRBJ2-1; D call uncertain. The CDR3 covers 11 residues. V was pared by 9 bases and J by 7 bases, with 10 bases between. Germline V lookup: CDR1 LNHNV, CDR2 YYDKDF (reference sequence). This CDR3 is CATSEWNEQFF. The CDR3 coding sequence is TGTGCCACATCAGAGTGGAATGAGCAGTTCTTC.

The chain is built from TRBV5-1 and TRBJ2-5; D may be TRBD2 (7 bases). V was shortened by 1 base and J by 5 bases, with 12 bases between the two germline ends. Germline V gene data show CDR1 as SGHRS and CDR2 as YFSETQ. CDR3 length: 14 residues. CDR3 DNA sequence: TGCGCCAGCAGCTTGAACGGGGGGCGGGAGACCCAGTACTTC. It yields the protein CASSLNGGRETQYF.

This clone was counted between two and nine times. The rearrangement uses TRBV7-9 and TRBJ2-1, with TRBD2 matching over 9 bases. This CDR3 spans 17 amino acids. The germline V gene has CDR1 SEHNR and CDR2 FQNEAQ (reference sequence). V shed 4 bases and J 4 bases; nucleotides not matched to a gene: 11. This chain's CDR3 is CASSYHSGGLIYNEQFF. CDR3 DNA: TGTGCCAGCAGCTACCATAGCGGGGGACTTATATACAATGAGCAGTTCTTC.

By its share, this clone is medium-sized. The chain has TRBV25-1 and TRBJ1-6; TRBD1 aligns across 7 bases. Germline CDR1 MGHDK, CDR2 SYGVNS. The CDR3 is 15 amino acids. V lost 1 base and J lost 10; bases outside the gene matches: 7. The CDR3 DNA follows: TGTGCCAGCAGTGAATTCGCAGGGGGAGAATCACCCCTCCACTTT. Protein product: CASSEFAGGESPLHF.

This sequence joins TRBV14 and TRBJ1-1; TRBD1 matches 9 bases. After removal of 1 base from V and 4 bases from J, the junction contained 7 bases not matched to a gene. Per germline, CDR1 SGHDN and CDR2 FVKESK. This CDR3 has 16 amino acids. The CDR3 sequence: CASSQALTGGSTEAFF. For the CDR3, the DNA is TGTGCCAGCAGCCAAGCGTTGACAGGGGGAAGCACTGAAGCTTTCTTT.

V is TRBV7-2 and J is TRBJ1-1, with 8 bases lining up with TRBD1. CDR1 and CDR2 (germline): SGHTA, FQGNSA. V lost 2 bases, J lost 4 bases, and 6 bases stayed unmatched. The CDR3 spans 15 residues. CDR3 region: CASSLFQGAGTEAFF. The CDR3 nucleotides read TGTGCCAGCAGCTTATTCCAGGGGGCTGGCACTGAAGCTTTCTTT. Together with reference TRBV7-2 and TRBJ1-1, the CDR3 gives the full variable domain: GAGVSQSPSNKVTEKGKDVELRCDPISGHTALYWYRQSLGQGLEFLIYFQGNSAPDKSGLPSDRFSAERTGGSVSTLTIQRTQQEDSAVYLCASSLFQGAGTEAFFGQGTRLTVV.

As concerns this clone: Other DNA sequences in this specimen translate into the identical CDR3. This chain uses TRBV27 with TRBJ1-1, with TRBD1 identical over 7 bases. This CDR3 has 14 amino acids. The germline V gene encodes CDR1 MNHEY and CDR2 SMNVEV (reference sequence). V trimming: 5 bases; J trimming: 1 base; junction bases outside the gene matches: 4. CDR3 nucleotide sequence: TGTGCCAGCAGTCCCCGACAGGGGAACACTGAAGCTTTCTTT. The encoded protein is CASSPRQGNTEAFF.

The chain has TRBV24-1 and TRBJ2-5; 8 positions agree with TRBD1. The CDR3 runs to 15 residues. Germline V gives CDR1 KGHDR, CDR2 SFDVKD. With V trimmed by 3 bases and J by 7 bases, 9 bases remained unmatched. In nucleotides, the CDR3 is TGTGCCACCAGTGATCCGTCGGACAGGGCAGGGACCCAGTACTTC. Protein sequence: CATSDPSDRAGTQYF.

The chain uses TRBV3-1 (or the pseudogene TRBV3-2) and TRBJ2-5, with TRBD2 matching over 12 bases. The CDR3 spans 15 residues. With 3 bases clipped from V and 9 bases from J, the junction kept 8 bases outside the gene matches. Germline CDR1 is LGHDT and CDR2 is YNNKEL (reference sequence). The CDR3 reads CASSQTTSGSSPQYF. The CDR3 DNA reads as TGTGCCAGCAGCCAGACGACTAGCGGGAGTAGTCCCCAGTACTTC.

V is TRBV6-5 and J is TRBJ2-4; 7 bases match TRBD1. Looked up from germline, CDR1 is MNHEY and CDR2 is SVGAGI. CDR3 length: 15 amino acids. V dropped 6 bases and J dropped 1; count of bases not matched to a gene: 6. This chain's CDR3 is CASSWLQGAKNIQYF. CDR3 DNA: TGTGCCAGCAGCTGGTTACAGGGGGCCAAAAACATTCAGTACTTC.

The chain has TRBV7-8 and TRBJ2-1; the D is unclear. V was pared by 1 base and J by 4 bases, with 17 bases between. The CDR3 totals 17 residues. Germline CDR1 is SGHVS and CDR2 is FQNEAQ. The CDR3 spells CASSLDSDGLRYNEQFF. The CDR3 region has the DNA TGTGCCAGCAGCTTAGATTCAGACGGATTAAGATACAATGAGCAGTTCTTC. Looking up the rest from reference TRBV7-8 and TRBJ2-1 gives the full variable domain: GAGVSQSPRYKVAKRGQDVALRCDPISGHVSLFWYQQALGQGPEFLTYFQNEAQLDKSGLPSDRFFAERPEGSVSTLKIQRTQQEDSAVYLCASSLDSDGLRYNEQFFGPGTRLTVL.

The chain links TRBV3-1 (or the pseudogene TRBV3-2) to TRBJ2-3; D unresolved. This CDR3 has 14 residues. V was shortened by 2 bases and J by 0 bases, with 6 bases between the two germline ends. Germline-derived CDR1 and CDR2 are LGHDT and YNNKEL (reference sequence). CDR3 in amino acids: CASSQLISTDTQYF. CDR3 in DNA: TGTGCCAGCAGCCAATTAATCAGCACAGATACGCAGTATTTT.

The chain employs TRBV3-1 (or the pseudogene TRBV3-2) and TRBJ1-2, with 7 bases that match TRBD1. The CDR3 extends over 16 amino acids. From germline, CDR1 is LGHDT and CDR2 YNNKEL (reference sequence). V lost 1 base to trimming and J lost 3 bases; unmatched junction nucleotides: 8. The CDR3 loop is CASSQGVRGQYYGYTF. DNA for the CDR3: TGTGCCAGCAGCCAAGGGGTGAGGGGGCAGTACTATGGCTACACCTTC.